This entry concerns a single T cell receptor beta chain. The antigen this receptor binds is unknown. Base-call qualities are not available, and no considerably larger clone is one nucleotide away. This record belongs to a study of OX40 agonist ivuxolimab in advanced cancers. In terms of the full investigation: Ivuxolimab was an agonistic, fully human IgG2 monoclonal antibody directed against OX40 (CD134), a costimulatory receptor. Intravenous ivuxolimab was administered to patients every 2 weeks at six dose levels: 0.01, 0.1, 0.3, 1.5, 3 and 10 mg/kg. Of the approximately 54 patients in dose escalation, 19 had hepatocellular carcinoma, some 15 had melanoma, 9 had renal cell carcinoma and 9 had head and neck cancer. In the dose-escalation cohort, around four fifths of patients were male, and the mean age was 60 years with a range of roughly 23 to 79. Patients were allowed to have had prior anti-PD-1, anti-PD-L1 or anti-CTLA-4 therapy, and 30% to 40% of the dose-escalation patients had been treated with checkpoint inhibitors. Partial responses occurred in three dose-escalation patients: two with cutaneous melanoma and one with hepatocellular carcinoma. Peripheral TCRbeta sequencing was intended to test whether TCR sequence diversity was altered and clonal T-cell expansion was caused by ivuxolimab. The paper describes the monotherapy dose-escalation part (N of about 47 patients) of the phase I trial of ivuxolimab.

Genomic DNA was extracted from sorted cells for sequencing of the TCRbeta CDR3 region. TCRbeta CDR3 regions were sequenced using the immunoSEQ Assay. The clones in this table, taken by TCRdb from immuneACCESS, are in-frame only. Not every clone is retained; where verified, under half of the shortfall comes from an unresolved V gene, and the cause of the rest is unknown. This sample comprises 72,000 or so clones, 89% of them detected only once. The ten largest clones take up 9.5% to 12% of the sample. The trial excluded patients who had a history of autoimmune disease or who were on systemic immunosuppression. Peripheral blood for TCR sequencing was drawn from every dose cohort at baseline, at cycle 4 day 1 and at cycle 7 day 1. Samples came from an open-label, multicenter, first-in-human phase I dose-escalation trial of ivuxolimab. Adults with locally advanced or metastatic head and neck squamous cell, hepatocellular, melanoma or renal cell carcinoma were enrolled in the trial. Before TCR sequencing, CD4+ T cells and CD8+ T cells were sorted from peripheral blood as separate populations.

Relative to germline, V is 2 bases shorter and J is 0 bases shorter, with 12 bases between their ends. According to the germline V gene, CDR1 reads SGDLS and CDR2 reads YYNGEE. From cysteine to phenylalanine, the CDR3 is 16 amino acids long. The DNA shown is the 48-base CDR3, in frame from base 1. What the study reported, not specific to this receptor: Antigen specificity was not determined for the clonally expanded peripheral T cells. After ivuxolimab, expanded clones were on average more numerous among CD8+ T cells than among CD4+ T cells. At doses of 0.1 to 3.0 mg/kg, clonal expansion of both CD4+ and CD8+ blood T cells was observed from baseline to week 6. In the 0.1-3.0 mg/kg groups, partial responders were among the patients with the lowest normalized peripheral clonal expansion, particularly in CD8+ T cells. Low levels of normalized T-cell clonal expansion were also shown by some nonresponding patients.

The sequence came from an adult with an advanced solid tumor such as melanoma, head and neck, liver or kidney cancer. The chain couples TRBV9 to TRBJ2-1; no D segment can be confidently identified. Source: CD4+ or CD8+ T cells sorted from blood, taken in a trial of the OX40 agonist ivuxolimab. The nucleotide sequence is TGTGCCAGCAGCGTCCGGGCGGCAAACTCCTACAATGAGCAGTTCTTC. It translates as CASSVRAANSYNEQFF.